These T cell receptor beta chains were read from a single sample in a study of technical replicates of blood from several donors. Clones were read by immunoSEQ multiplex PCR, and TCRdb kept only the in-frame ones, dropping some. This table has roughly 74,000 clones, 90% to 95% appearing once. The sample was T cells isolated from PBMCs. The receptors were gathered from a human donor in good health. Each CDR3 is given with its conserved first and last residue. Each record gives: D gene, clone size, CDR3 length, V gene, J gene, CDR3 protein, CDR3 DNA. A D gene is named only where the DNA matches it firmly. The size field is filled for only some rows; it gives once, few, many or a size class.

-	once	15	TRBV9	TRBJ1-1	CASSVDSVGYTEAFF	TGTGCCAGCAGCGTTGACTCTGTAGGTTACACTGAAGCTTTCTTT
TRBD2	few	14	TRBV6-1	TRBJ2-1	CASSGLAGRHEQFF	TGTGCCAGCAGTGGACTAGCGGGGAGGCATGAGCAGTTCTTC
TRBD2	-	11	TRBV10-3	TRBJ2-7	CAIRGLYEQYF	TGTGCCATCAGGGGACTATACGAGCAGTACTTC
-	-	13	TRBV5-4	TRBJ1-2	CASSLLQGSGYTF	TGTGCCAGCAGCTTGCTCCAGGGAAGTGGCTACACCTTC
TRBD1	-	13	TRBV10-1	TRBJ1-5	CASSQGAGQPQHF	TGCGCCAGCTCACAGGGGGCCGGGCAGCCCCAGCATTTT
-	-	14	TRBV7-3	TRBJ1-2	CASSLYGDDYGYTF	TGTGCCAGCAGCTTATACGGGGATGACTATGGCTACACCTTC
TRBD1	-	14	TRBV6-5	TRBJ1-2	CASSYRQGVYGYTF	TGTGCCAGCAGTTATCGACAGGGGGTCTATGGCTACACCTTC
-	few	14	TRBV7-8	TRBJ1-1	CASSPRDWGTEAFF	TGTGCCAGCAGCCCCAGGGATTGGGGCACTGAAGCTTTCTTT
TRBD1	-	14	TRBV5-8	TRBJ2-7	CASSPGTGAYEQYF	TGTGCCAGCAGCCCCGGGACAGGGGCCTACGAGCAGTACTTC
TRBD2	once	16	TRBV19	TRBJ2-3	CASRDHSGRAIDTQYF	TGTGCCAGTAGGGACCATAGCGGGAGGGCCATAGATACGCAGTATTTT
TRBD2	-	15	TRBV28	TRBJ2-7	CASSSPQRGSYEQYF	TGTGCCAGCAGTTCTCCGCAGCGGGGTTCCTACGAGCAGTACTTC
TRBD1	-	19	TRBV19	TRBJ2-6	CASKGGQGNSETGANVLTF	TGTGCCAGTAAGGGAGGACAGGGAAACAGTGAGACCGGGGCCAACGTCCTGACTTTC
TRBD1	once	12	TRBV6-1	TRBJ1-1	CASNRGGTEAFF	TGTGCCAGCAACAGGGGTGGCACTGAAGCTTTCTTT
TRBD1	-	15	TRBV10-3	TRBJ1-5	CAITSTDRAYRPQHF	TGTGCCATCACCTCCACGGACAGGGCATACCGACCCCAGCATTTT
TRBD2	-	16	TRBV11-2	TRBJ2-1	CASSVGLAGTFDEQFF	TGTGCCAGCAGCGTCGGACTAGCGGGCACTTTCGATGAGCAGTTCTTC
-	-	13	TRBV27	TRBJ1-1	CASSFGGATEAFF	TGTGCCAGCAGTTTCGGGGGTGCCACTGAAGCTTTCTTT
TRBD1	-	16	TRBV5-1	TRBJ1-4	CASSLETGAPGEKLFF	TGCGCCAGCAGCTTGGAGACAGGGGCGCCCGGTGAAAAACTGTTTTTT
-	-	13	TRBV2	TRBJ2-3	CASSVIPTDTQYF	TGTGCCAGCAGTGTAATCCCCACAGATACGCAGTATTTT
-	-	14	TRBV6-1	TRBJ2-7	CASSRTEEFYEQYF	TGTGCCAGCAGCCGGACGGAGGAGTTCTACGAGCAGTACTTC
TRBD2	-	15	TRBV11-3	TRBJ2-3	CASSLLAGGTDTQYF	TGTGCCAGCAGCTTACTAGCGGGAGGAACAGATACGCAGTATTTT
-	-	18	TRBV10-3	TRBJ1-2	CAISRAGVGAANNYGYTF	TGTGCCATCAGTCGGGCAGGGGTTGGAGCAGCAAATAACTATGGCTACACCTTC
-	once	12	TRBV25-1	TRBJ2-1	CASSVGGAVQFF	TGTGCCAGCAGTGTAGGCGGAGCAGTGCAGTTCTTC
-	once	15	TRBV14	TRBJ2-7	CASSQGQGWRSEQYF	TGTGCCAGCAGCCAAGGGCAGGGGTGGAGGTCCGAGCAGTACTTC
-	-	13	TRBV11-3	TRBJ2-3	CASSLQGPDTQYF	TGTGCCAGCAGCTTACAGGGCCCAGATACGCAGTATTTT
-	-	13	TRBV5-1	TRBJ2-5	CASSLAFGETQYF	TGCGCCAGCAGCTTGGCCTTCGGGGAGACCCAGTACTTC